The rows below give T cell receptor beta chains drawn from one sample of a study of OX40 agonist ivuxolimab in advanced cancers. TCRdb's table, derived via immunoSEQ multiplex PCR, lists solely in-frame clones and lacks some. The sample has tens of thousands of clones; roughly 80% are singletons. This specimen consisted of CD4+ or CD8+ T cells sorted from blood, obtained in a trial of the OX40 agonist ivuxolimab. The receptor set was obtained from an adult with an advanced solid tumor such as melanoma, head and neck, liver or kidney cancer. CDR3s include the opening cysteine and the closing phenylalanine or tryptophan.

TRBV2,CASSAPGQGDTEAFF
TRBV5-1,CASSLLTSGSYTGELFF
TRBV7-2,CASSRTSGHTGELFF
TRBV5-1,CASSLSPGGAGELFF
TRBV5-6,CASSLPGTDTQYF
TRBV15,CATSPPLGNTEAFF
TRBV5-4,CASSSPVEGKNIQYF
TRBV4-1,CASSQAPRLDQPQHF
TRBV7-2,CASSSYTTFNEQFF
TRBV5-1,CASSFKQGLNTEAFF
TRBV28,CASRAGGNYNEQFF
TRBV11-3,CASSLDQEGSEQYF
TRBV21-1,CASSPRAIETQYF
TRBV6-5,CASSYLGQGAYGYTF
TRBV5-4,CASSRGISTRTNEKLFF
TRBV6-6,CASRGPANTGELFF
TRBV25-1,CASSDLRTSGSYEQYF
TRBV5-8,CASSPGRTSQSGELFF
TRBV5-1,CASYKTENTEAFF
TRBV7-2,CASSLGLAGGQNEQFF
TRBV5-1,CASSLARGLDGNIQYF
TRBV6-5,CASSYSDTTDTQYF
TRBV7-2,CASTAAPPPDTQYF
TRBV7-2,CASSLASNNEQFF
TRBV19,CASSIWPQPQHF
TRBV25-1,CASGQGATRGYTF
TRBV6-1,CASSEVRVTEAFF
TRBV4-1,CASRTEPLAGVGLFF
TRBV5-8,CASSLDGPNQPQHF
TRBV18,CASSPADTEAFF
TRBV7-2,CASRSGWTQYF
TRBV5-1,CASSTWGQVNEKLFF
TRBV10-2,CASSESRQGAHNEQFF
TRBV28,CASSPPGLTYEQYF
TRBV1,CTSSQSDTEAFF
TRBV7-9,CASSLGGIIYGYTF
TRBV11-3,CASSSGTYNTEAFF
TRBV7-9,CASSLSQAGDTQYF
TRBV4-1,CASSRDGGRRNTGELFF
TRBV7-2,CASSPRGGNQPQHF
TRBV10-2,CASTPGLAGDLFASNTGELFF
TRBV29-1,CSVGGQGYEQYF
TRBV29-1,CSVVSGTVYQETQYF
TRBV5-1,CASSFRRLEYEQYF
TRBV27,CASSLFTGPAAGSPLHF
TRBV19,CASTIAGGYNEQFF
TRBV5-6,CASSLVGTDYGYTF
TRBV5-5,CASTAAYGRHTDTQYF
TRBV11-2,CASSLAYTEAFF
TRBV30,CAWKRDGDNQPQHF